This T cell receptor beta chain comes out of a study of low-dose radiotherapy and immunotherapy resistance in tumors. Background on the study: Cohort 1 was treated with 0.5 Gy per fraction at 2-week intervals, amounting to 6.5 Gy overall. Nivolumab was given to patients as a 240 mg flat dose every two weeks, and ipilimumab at 1 mg/kg every six weeks. Both were delivered intravenously. Intravenously given cyclophosphamide 200 mg/m2 followed a two-week schedule that placed each dose one day before radiation and immunotherapy. Patients received 300 mg of oral aspirin each day across four cycles, commencing on cycle 1 day 1.

Time point defined: before trial treatment. The ends lost 8 bases at V and 7 bases at J; junction bases unmatched: 18. Looked up from germline, CDR1 is SGDLS and CDR2 is YYNGEE. The CDR3 sequence is 17 residues long. This clonotype has a count of ten or more. Alpha and beta chains were covered, as first-strand cDNA relied on TRAV- and TRBV-specific primers. With a V-primer adapter and a constant-region primer, TCRs were amplified for roughly 18 PCR cycles. Each CDR3 protein is one row after TCRdb ran MiXCR on the reads. Among around 99,000 distinct CDR3 sequences listed, 9% to 9.5% were seen once. The sequence was obtained from a male donor with prostate cancer. The V call is TRBV9, the J call TRBJ2-2; 9 bases are shared with TRBD2. The starting material was PBMCs, obtained before treatment. In DNA form, the CDR3 reads TGTGCCAGACGGGCGGGAGCGGGAGGAACCCGGGGCGGGGAGCTGTTTTTT. It codes for CARRAGAGGTRGGELFF.